This T cell receptor beta chain was retrieved from a study of T cell responses to AZD1222 COVID-19 vaccine. The germline gives CDR1 SGHAT, CDR2 FQNNGV. CDR3 length equals 16 residues. V was pared by 5 bases and J by 0 bases, with 14 bases between. Profiling relied on immunoSEQ multiplex PCR, and the TCRdb table lists in-frame clones only, not all of them. The data contain tens of thousands of clones, approximately 90% of them singletons. Turning to this clone: Its target is not known.

Study-level points and caveats: Seropositivity was recorded at baseline in only a handful of AZD1222 recipients.

Sequences were derived from peripheral blood, sampled 28 days after the second AZD1222 dose. The origin of this receptor is an adult who received the AZD1222 COVID-19 vaccine. The chain is built from TRBV11-2 and TRBJ1-3; a weak D match, TRBD1 (6 bases). The CDR3 DNA is TGTGCCAGCAGCACATATTCCAGGGGCTCTGGAAACACCATATATTTT. It specifies CASSTYSRGSGNTIYF.